These 18 T cell receptor beta chains originate from one sample sequenced in a study of blood T cell repertoires in COVID-19. Method: immunoSEQ multiplex PCR; TCRdb's copy keeps in-frame clones and lacks some. The table has roughly 140,000 clones, around nine tenths seen once. The sample comprised peripheral blood. All receptors derive from a human donor in a cohort sampled during active COVID-19.

The CDR3 region has the DNA TGTGCCAGCAGGGGGACAGGGGCTTACTACGAGCAGTACTTC. Translation: CASRGTGAYYEQYF. This chain links TRBV28 with TRBJ2-7; 10 bases align to TRBD1. Germline-derived CDR1 and CDR2 are MDHEN and SYDVKM. The CDR3 spans 14 residues. The trim removed 6 bases at V and 3 bases at J, leaving 5 bases unmatched.

The chain has TRBV4-1 and TRBJ1-4; 10 bases fit TRBD1. CDR1 and CDR2 from the germline V gene are MGHRA and YSYEKL. V was pared by 4 bases and J by 7 bases, with 3 bases of the junction left unmatched. The CDR3 is 14 residues long. The CDR3 loop reads CASSPGTGAEKLFF. For the CDR3, the DNA is TGCGCCAGCAGCCCCGGGACAGGGGCTGAAAAACTGTTTTTT.

This chain uses TRBV7-9 with TRBJ2-5; possibly TRBD2 for D (5 bases). Between the trimmed V and J ends, which lost 5 bases and 1 base, there was a span of 17 bases. Germline V CDR1 and CDR2: SEHNR, FQNEAQ (reference sequence). CDR3 length: 16 amino acids. Written as DNA, the CDR3 is TGTGCCAGCAGCACGCTTGGGAGCGGACTCCAAGAGACCCAGTACTTC. Translating it yields CASSTLGSGLQETQYF.

The V and J genes are TRBV7-2 and TRBJ2-3; possibly TRBD2 for D (6 bases). The CDR3 is 15 amino acids. V lost 1 base and J lost 0, with 8 bases in between. Germline assignment: CDR1 SGHTA and CDR2 FQGNSA. The DNA for the CDR3 is TGTGCCAGCAGCTTAGGGCGGGGCAGCACAGATACGCAGTATTTT. It encodes CASSLGRGSTDTQYF.

This CDR3 is CASSLRNSEQYF. The CDR3 coding sequence is TGTGCCAGCAGTTTAAGAAACTCCGAGCAGTACTTC. The chain joins TRBV28 to TRBJ2-7; D ambiguous. Germline V gives CDR1 MDHEN, CDR2 SYDVKM. The ends were cut back, 2 bases at V and 6 bases at J, with 8 bases in the middle. This CDR3 spans 12 amino acids. The full variable domain, with the rest looked up from reference TRBV28 and TRBJ2-7, is DVKVTQSSRYLVKRTGEKVFLECVQDMDHENMFWYRQDPGLGLRLIYFSYDVKMKEKGDIPEGYSVSREKKERFSLILESASTNQTSMYLCASSLRNSEQYFGPGTRLTVT.

This chain links TRBV4-2 with TRBJ1-4; the D is unclear. V was clipped by 3 bases and J by 0 bases, with 11 bases between them. Germline CDR1 is LGHNA and CDR2 is YNFKEQ. The CDR3 is 16 amino acids. CDR3 DNA: TGTGCCAGCAGCCAGGGCACAGCTGCAACTAATGAAAAACTGTTTTTT. Translating it yields CASSQGTAATNEKLFF.

The CDR3 sequence: CASSIGTSTDTQYF. DNA of the CDR3: TGCGCCAGCAGCATCGGGACTAGCACAGATACGCAGTATTTT. J is TRBJ2-3 and V is TRBV5-1, with TRBD2 as a possible D gene (6 bases). Germline CDR1 is SGHRS and CDR2 is YFSETQ. The V end lost 4 bases, the J end lost 0 bases, and 9 bases lay between the germline ends. The CDR3 covers 14 residues.

The gene calls are TRBV4-2 and TRBJ2-3; perhaps TRBD2 as D (5 bases). The CDR3 length is 17 residues. Trimming took off 8 bases at V and 0 bases at J, with 21 bases between the two ends. Germline assignment: CDR1 LGHNA and CDR2 YNFKEQ. CDR3 sequence reads: CASQLDLGSTSTDTQYF. The CDR3, as DNA: TGTGCCAGCCAGTTGGATTTAGGGAGTACTAGCACAGATACGCAGTATTTT.

This CDR3 reads CSASWQTPSTDTQYF. The CDR3 nucleotides are TGCAGTGCTAGTTGGCAAACCCCTAGCACAGATACGCAGTATTTT. The J gene is TRBJ2-3, the V gene TRBV20-1; no clear D gene. Germline CDR1 and CDR2: DFQATT and SNEGSKA (reference sequence). The CDR3 contains 15 residues. Trimming left V 3 bases short and J 0 bases short, with 13 bases between.

The chain employs TRBV25-1 and TRBJ1-6, with a weak D call TRBD1 (5 bases). There are 15 residues in the CDR3. Germline loops: CDR1 MGHDK, CDR2 SYGVNS. V dropped 0 bases and J dropped 10 bases, with 13 bases sitting between them. The CDR3 DNA is TGTGCCAGCAGTGAATATAGCGGGGCTCGATCACCCCTCCACTTT. Amino acid sequence: CASSEYSGARSPLHF. Drawing the rest from reference TRBV25-1 and TRBJ1-6, the complete variable domain is EADIYQTPRYLVIGTGKKITLECSQTMGHDKMYWYQQDPGMELHLIHYSYGVNSTEKGDLSSESTVSRIRTEHFPLTLESARPSHTSQYLCASSEYSGARSPLHFGNGTRLTVT.

The chain combines TRBV4-3 with TRBJ2-7; TRBD2 matches 7 bases. Germline V gene lookup returns CDR1 LGHNA and CDR2 YSLEER. V dropped 0 bases and J dropped 0; count of bases not matched to a gene: 5. The CDR3 sequence is 16 residues long. CDR3 loop: CASSQDYGGSSYEQYF. The CDR3 DNA follows: TGCGCCAGCAGCCAAGATTACGGCGGGAGCTCCTACGAGCAGTACTTC.

The genes are TRBV12-3 or TRBV12-4 and TRBJ2-2; 7 nucleotides agree with TRBD2. V was clipped by 3 bases and J by 7 bases; unmatched bases: 2. The CDR3 has 13 residues. CDR3 nucleotide sequence: TGTGCCAGCAGTTTGACTAGCATCGGGGAGCTGTTTTTT. This translates into CASSLTSIGELFF.

The V gene is TRBV28, the J gene TRBJ2-2, with 10 bases identical to TRBD2. Germline lookup yields CDR1 MDHEN and CDR2 SYDVKM. The ends lost 5 bases at V and 2 bases at J; junction bases unmatched: 5. The CDR3 loop spans 16 amino acids. CDR3 nucleotide sequence: TGTGCCAGCAGTCCTCTAGCGGGAGCCAACACCGGGGAGCTGTTTTTT. Translated, it gives CASSPLAGANTGELFF. The whole variable domain, filled in from reference TRBV28 and TRBJ2-2, reads DVKVTQSSRYLVKRTGEKVFLECVQDMDHENMFWYRQDPGLGLRLIYFSYDVKMKEKGDIPEGYSVSREKKERFSLILESASTNQTSMYLCASSPLAGANTGELFFGEGSRLTVL.

The chain joins TRBV11-1 to TRBJ2-3; 7 bases align to TRBD2. Per germline, CDR1 SGHAT and CDR2 FQDESV (reference sequence). Trimming at V came to 1 base and at J to 3 bases, leaving 4 bases not matched to a gene. The CDR3 loop spans 15 amino acids. This CDR3 is CASSLGGLRTDTQYF. The CDR3 region has the DNA TGTGCCAGCAGCTTAGGGGGACTACGTACAGATACGCAGTATTTT.

The chain carries TRBV6-4 and TRBJ2-7, with 7 bases fitting TRBD1. The CDR3 consists of 13 residues. From germline, CDR1 is MRHNA and CDR2 SNTAGT. Losses at the gene ends were 5 bases for V and 3 bases for J; bases not matched to a gene: 4. CDR3 sequence reads: CASSTGVGYEQYF. The CDR3 nucleotides read TGTGCCAGCAGTACAGGGGTCGGCTACGAGCAGTACTTC.

The chain uses TRBV11-2 and TRBJ1-6, with unresolved D. Germline V lookup: CDR1 SGHAT, CDR2 FQNNGV. The length of the CDR3 is 13 residues. V lost 2 bases and J 14 bases, leaving 13 bases between the germline ends. DNA of the CDR3: TGTGCCAGCAGCTTAAGTTCGGGAGTCACCCTCCACTTT. Its protein product is CASSLSSGVTLHF.

The chain recombines TRBV30 with TRBJ2-1; 14 bases line up with TRBD2. The ends lost 4 bases at V and 13 bases at J; junction bases unmatched: 15. Per the germline V gene, CDR1 is GTSNPN and CDR2 is SVGIG (reference sequence). The CDR3 length is 16 residues. The CDR3 nucleotides read TGTGCCTGGAACGTGGGACTAGCGGGAGACTTGTCCTTCCAGTTCTTC. This encodes CAWNVGLAGDLSFQFF.

The genes are TRBV19 and TRBJ1-6; no clear D. V was clipped by 5 bases and J by 7 bases, with 6 bases between them. The length of the CDR3 is 12 residues. In germline, CDR1 is LNHDA, CDR2 SQIVND (reference sequence). The chain's CDR3 is CASSPRNSPLHF. In DNA form, the CDR3 reads TGTGCCAGTAGTCCACGGAATTCACCCCTCCACTTT.